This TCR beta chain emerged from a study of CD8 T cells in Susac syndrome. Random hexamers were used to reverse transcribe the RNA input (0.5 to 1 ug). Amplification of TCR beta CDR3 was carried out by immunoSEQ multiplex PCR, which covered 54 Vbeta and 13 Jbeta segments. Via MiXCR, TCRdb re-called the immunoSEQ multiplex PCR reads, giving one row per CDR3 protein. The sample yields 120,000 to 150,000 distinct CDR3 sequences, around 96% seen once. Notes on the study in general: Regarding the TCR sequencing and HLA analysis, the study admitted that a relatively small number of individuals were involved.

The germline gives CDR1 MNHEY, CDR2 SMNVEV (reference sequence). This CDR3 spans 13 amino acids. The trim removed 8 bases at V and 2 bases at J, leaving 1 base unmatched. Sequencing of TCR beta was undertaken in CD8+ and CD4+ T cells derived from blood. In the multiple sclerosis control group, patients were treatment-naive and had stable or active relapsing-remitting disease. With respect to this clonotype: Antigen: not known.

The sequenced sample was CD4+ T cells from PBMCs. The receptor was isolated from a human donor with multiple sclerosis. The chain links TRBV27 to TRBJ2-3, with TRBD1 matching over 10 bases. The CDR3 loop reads CASGTGATDTQYF. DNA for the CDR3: TGTGCCAGCGGGACAGGGGCCACAGATACGCAGTATTTT.